This T cell receptor (beta chain) stems from a study of blood T cell repertoires in COVID-19. For the study at large: Sample material is recorded as cDNA or gDNA derived from T cells, B-cell-depleted T cells, or PBMCs.

Trimming removed 8 bases from V and 0 bases from J, with 12 bases in between. The CDR3 covers 15 residues. From germline, CDR1 is SGDLS and CDR2 YYNGEE. Only in-frame clones appear in the TCRdb table, and some are missing; sequencing was by immunoSEQ multiplex PCR. The table has 150,000 to 200,000 clones, roughly 86% seen once. The chain carries TRBV9 and TRBJ2-6, with D maybe TRBD1 (6 bases). The specimen sequenced was peripheral blood. This sequence was found in a woman aged 45-59 years with acute or convalescent COVID-19. CDR3 residues: CASTYRVSGANVLTF. The CDR3 DNA sequence: TGTGCCAGTACCTACAGGGTCTCTGGGGCCAACGTCCTGACTTTC.